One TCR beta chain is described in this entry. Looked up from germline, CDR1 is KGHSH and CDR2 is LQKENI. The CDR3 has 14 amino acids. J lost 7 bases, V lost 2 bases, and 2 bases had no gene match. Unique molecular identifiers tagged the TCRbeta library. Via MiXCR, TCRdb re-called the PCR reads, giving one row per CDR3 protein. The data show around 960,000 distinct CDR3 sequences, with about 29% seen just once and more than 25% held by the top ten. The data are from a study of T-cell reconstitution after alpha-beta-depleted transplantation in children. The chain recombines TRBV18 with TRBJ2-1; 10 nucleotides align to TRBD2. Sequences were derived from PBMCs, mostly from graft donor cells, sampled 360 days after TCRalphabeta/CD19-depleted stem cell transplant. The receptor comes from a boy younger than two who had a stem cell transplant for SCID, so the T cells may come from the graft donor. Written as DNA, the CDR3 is TGTGCCAGCTCACCAACTAGCGGGGCAAATGAGCAGTTCTTC. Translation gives CASSPTSGANEQFF.